This T cell receptor (beta chain) was retrieved from a study of blood T cell repertoires in COVID-19. Study-level background: T cells, B-cell-depleted T cells, or PBMCs supplied cDNA or gDNA.

Profiled with immunoSEQ multiplex PCR; TCRdb holds only in-frame clones, not every one. The sample consists of 95,000 to 120,000 clones, roughly 88% of them appearing once. Germline CDR1 reads SNHLY; CDR2 reads FYNNEI. This CDR3 is built from 16 residues. The V gene lost 4 bases and the J gene lost 0 bases, with 13 bases spanning the gap. The chain recombines TRBV2 with TRBJ2-1; D is ambiguous. The sample taken for sequencing was peripheral blood. The clonotype originates from a human donor in a cohort sampled during active COVID-19. CDR3 sequence (DNA): TGTGCCAGCAGTGCCAACACAGTCTTCTCCTACAATGAGCAGTTCTTC. It encodes CASSANTVFSYNEQFF.